The following is a TCR beta chain sequence with its context. Its antigen remains unidentified. Trimming cost V 8 bases and J 8 bases; bases outside gene matches: 9. The CDR3 totals 13 residues. Per the germline V gene, CDR1 is MDHEN and CDR2 is SYDVKM. This entry comes from a study of high-grade serous ovarian cancer treatment subgroups. About the study: On average, roughly 14,000 reads and about 7,400 unique TCR beta rearrangements were obtained per sample. General study findings and limits: Tumors within one patient showed repertoire similarity of 0.11 to 0.79. Only CDR3 was analyzed; CDR1 and CDR2 were not.

Tumor samples were taken before definitive surgery or chemotherapy. Assay used: immunoSEQ multiplex PCR; TCRdb lists only in-frame clones, some missing. The table includes about 4,700 clones, around 72% detected once. The chain combines TRBV28 with TRBJ1-2; TRBD1 agrees at 9 bases. The sequence was collected from a human donor with high-grade serous ovarian cancer. Material: tumor tissue. The CDR3, as DNA: TGTGCCAGCGGGCTCGGGACAGGGCAGGGCTACACCTTC. Residues: CASGLGTGQGYTF.